This T cell receptor (beta chain) was identified during a study of T cells after yellow fever vaccination (dated by TCRdb to between 2018 and 2020). With regard to the full study: The SMART-Seq v4 Ultra Low Input RNA kit was used to prepare libraries from fractions with low cell numbers. Two healthy male donors, one aged 18 to 30 and one aged 30 to 40 years, made up the cohort. Bulk PBMC replicates and cell subsets were isolated from blood drawn at multiple timepoints before and after both primary and secondary immunization. To follow T-cell clones before and after primary and booster YFV17D yellow fever vaccination, bulk TCR alpha and beta repertoires were sequenced over time.

CDR1 and CDR2 were assigned from the germline V gene (reference sequence) as DFQATT and SNEGSKA. There are 14 amino acids in the CDR3, from cysteine to phenylalanine inclusive. Only the CDR3 DNA is retained, 42 bases long and in frame from the first base. Comments on this clonotype: The specificity of this receptor is unknown. It has no much larger one-base neighbor in the sample; base qualities were not kept.

Study-level results and caveats: After the booster, most of the clones that had expanded following primary vaccination were detected again (around 97% of CD4 and around nine tenths of CD8), which suggests that memory was broadly maintained. A small fraction of clonotypes appeared in both the CD4 and CD8 compartments, likely as a result of convergent recombination. Because only a couple of donors were included in the study, the extent to which the findings can be generalized is limited. Compared with the primary T-cell response, the secondary T-cell response was weaker but faster, peaking on day 5 rather than day 15. Computational filtering was needed because FACS-sorted repertoires could contain abundant contaminating clonotypes from the bulk population.

The treatment or condition label on this specimen signifies: live attenuated yellow fever vaccine strain. Two biological replicates of bulk PBMCs were collected at each blood-draw timepoint. A standard Ficoll-Paque protocol was used to isolate PBMCs from peripheral blood. TriZol was used to extract RNA from bulk PBMCs, CD4 and CD8 fractions, and dextramer-positive and dextramer-negative fractions. TCR cDNA was made using 5'RACE template switching, a step that added a universal primer site and unique molecular identifiers. Priming for cDNA synthesis came from both the TCR alpha and TCR beta constant segments. Two PCR steps were used to amplify libraries, with sample barcodes and sequencing adapters being added in the second step. Libraries were sequenced on Illumina HiSeq 2500 (2x100 bp) or NovaSeq (2x150 bp). Per the source publication's procedure: MIGEC was used to demultiplex reads and collapse the reads into UMI consensus sequences, and MiXCR was used for V(D)J alignment. Vaccine-responding clonotypes were identified with edgeR using replicate PBMC samples, with FDR below 0.01 and a log2 fold change above 5 up to day 15 being required. Each bulk clonotype received a CD4 or CD8 identity based on whether the sequenced CD4 or CD8 repertoire contained that clonotype at higher abundance. Clones were called with MiXCR by TCRdb after fastp trimmed the public reads at Q25, and only in-frame beta chains were retained. A single entry per CDR3 protein holds the most common genes and DNA from its merged rows. The V and J calls follow TCRdb's processing rather than the paper's. This sample comprises approximately 340,000 distinct CDR3 sequences, about 8.7% of them detected only once. The top ten clonotypes cover roughly 17% of the sample.

This clonotype originated in a man younger than 30 who received the YFV17D yellow fever vaccine. The sequencing here drew on PBMCs, taken on the day of the first yellow fever vaccination. The receptor chain draws on TRBV20-1 and TRBJ2-3, with a tentative D gene TRBD1 over 5 matching bases. The CDR3 region: CSNTGPPPTDTQYF. Read as DNA, the sequence is TGCAGCAATACAGGCCCCCCCCCAACAGATACGCAGTATTTT.